A selection of T cell receptor beta chains follows, all from one sample in a study of T cells in Graves' hyperthyroidism and ophthalmopathy. MiXCR was run by TCRdb on the multiplex PCR reads, yielding one entry per CDR3 protein. The sample comprises around 690,000 distinct CDR3 sequences, around 20% of which are singletons, and approximately 30% rests with the top ten. Sequencing was carried out using blood. The receptor source for this set is a man aged 30 to 39 with Graves' ophthalmopathy. Each CDR3 is given with its conserved first and last residue. A D gene is named only where the DNA matches it firmly. Where a row states a size, it is once, few, many or the class of an expanded clone; other rows omit it.

D gene,J gene,V gene,CDR3 length,clone size,CDR3 protein,CDR3 DNA
.,TRBJ2-7,TRBV7-3,16,.,CASSLITAAAPLEQYF,TGTGCCAGCAGCTTAATAACGGCAGCGGCCCCCCTCGAGCAGTACTTC
.,TRBJ2-2,TRBV20-1,14,few,CSARGARGTGELFF,TGCAGTGCTAGAGGGGCAAGGGGAACCGGGGAGCTGTTTTTT
TRBD1,TRBJ2-7,TRBV5-1,14,few,CASSKDRGLYEQYF,TGCGCCAGCAGCAAGGACAGGGGTTTATACGAGCAGTACTTC
TRBD2,TRBJ2-7,TRBV19,14,few,CASTSGAGSSEQYF,TGTGCCAGTACTTCTGGAGCGGGATCATCCGAGCAGTACTTC
.,TRBJ1-6,TRBV10-3,14,few,CAIRRDNYNSPLHF,TGTGCCATCCGGAGAGATAACTATAATTCACCCCTCCACTTT
.,TRBJ2-1,TRBV5-6,17,.,CASTPGGGRRVYNEQFF,TGTGCCAGCACCCCAGGGGGGGGGCGCCGTGTCTACAATGAGCAGTTCTTC
.,TRBJ2-7,TRBV7-8,15,many,CASSLGWLLSYEQYF,TGTGCCAGCAGCTTGGGGTGGCTCCTCTCCTACGAGCAGTACTTC
.,TRBJ1-1,TRBV20-1,15,many,CSARDRTGGNTEAFF,TGCAGTGCTAGAGATCGGACCGGGGGCAACACTGAAGCTTTCTTT
.,TRBJ2-3,TRBV28,13,few,CASSHRGPDTQYF,TGTGCCAGCAGCCATCGTGGGCCAGATACGCAGTATTTT
TRBD1,TRBJ2-7,TRBV30,16,.,CAWSLDWGTGVYEQYF,TGTGCCTGGAGTCTAGACTGGGGGACAGGGGTTTACGAGCAGTACTTC
.,TRBJ1-2,TRBV27,13,many,CASSSGVDYGYTF,TGTGCCAGCAGTTCAGGGGTCGACTATGGCTACACCTTC
.,TRBJ1-1,TRBV30,11,many,CAWIPGREAFF,TGTGCCTGGATCCCGGGGCGGGAAGCTTTCTTT
.,TRBJ1-1,TRBV30,14,few,CAWMEPRKNTEAFF,TGTGCCTGGATGGAACCGAGAAAGAACACTGAAGCTTTCTTT
TRBD2,TRBJ2-1,TRBV24-1,16,.,CATSESLAGGGNEQFF,TGTGCCACCAGTGAGTCTCTAGCGGGAGGGGGCAATGAGCAGTTCTTC
TRBD2,TRBJ2-5,TRBV13,16,few,CASSPGLAGGPETQYF,TGTGCCAGCAGCCCGGGACTAGCGGGAGGGCCGGAGACCCAGTACTTC
.,TRBJ2-1,TRBV7-2,14,.,CASSFQTPLNEQFF,TGTGCCAGCAGCTTCCAGACACCGTTGAATGAGCAGTTCTTC